This T cell receptor beta chain was identified in a study of post-analysis software for immune sequencing data. The authors incorporated unique molecular identifiers into the TCR beta cDNA libraries. It was from roughly 1 to 10 million T cells that approximately 500,000 cDNA molecules came. TCRdb itself ran the PCR reads through MiXCR, one entry per CDR3 protein. The table includes a few hundred thousand distinct CDR3 sequences, about 38% detected once. Comments on this clonotype: The antigen is not known.

Regarding the study as a whole: F measure grouped same-batch samples tightly together. About five TRBV segments were more frequent in patients than controls; TRBV5-6, TRBV5-1 and TRBV20-1 belonged to this group. Controls showed significantly higher normalized Chao1 diversity than did multiple sclerosis patients.

Germline CDR1 MNHEY, CDR2 SMNVEV (reference sequence). The CDR3 is 13 residues long. V lost 4 bases and J lost 1, with 7 bases in between. This chain joins TRBV27 and TRBJ1-2; D gene unclear. The material sequenced was blood. This sequence was found in a girl under 18 with multiple sclerosis. CDR3 sequence: CASSSGFNYGYTF. In DNA, the CDR3 is TGTGCCAGCAGTTCGGGTTTTAACTATGGCTACACCTTC.